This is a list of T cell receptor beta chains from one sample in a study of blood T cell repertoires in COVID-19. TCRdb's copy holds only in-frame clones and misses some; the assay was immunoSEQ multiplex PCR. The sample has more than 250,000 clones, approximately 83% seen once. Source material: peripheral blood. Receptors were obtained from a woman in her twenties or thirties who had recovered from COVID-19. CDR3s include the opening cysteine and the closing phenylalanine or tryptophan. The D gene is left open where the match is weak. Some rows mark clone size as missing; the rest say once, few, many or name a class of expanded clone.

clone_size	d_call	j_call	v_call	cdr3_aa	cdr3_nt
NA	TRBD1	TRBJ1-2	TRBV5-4	CASSLLGQGIYGYTF	TGTGCCAGCAGCTTGTTAGGACAGGGGATCTATGGCTACACCTTC
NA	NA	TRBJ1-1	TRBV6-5	CASSYGGGNTEAFF	TGTGCCAGCAGTTACGGGGGGGGGAACACTGAAGCTTTCTTT
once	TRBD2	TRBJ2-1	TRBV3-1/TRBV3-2	CASSQDLVGGSFWNEQFF	TGTGCCAGCAGCCAAGATCTAGTGGGCGGGAGTTTCTGGAATGAGCAGTTCTTC
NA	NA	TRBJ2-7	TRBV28	CASSLQGLREQYF	TGTGCCAGCAGTTTACAGGGGCTACGCGAGCAGTACTTC
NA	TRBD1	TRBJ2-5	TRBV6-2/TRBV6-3	CASSSGTGNQETQYF	TGTGCCAGCAGCTCCGGGACAGGGAATCAAGAGACCCAGTACTTC
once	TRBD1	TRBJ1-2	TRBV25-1	CASSEKRKRQGYGYTF	TGTGCCAGCAGTGAAAAGAGGAAGAGACAGGGCTATGGCTACACCTTC
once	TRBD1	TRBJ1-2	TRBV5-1	CASSFGTGGGYTF	TGCGCCAGCAGCTTTGGGACAGGAGGGGGCTACACCTTC
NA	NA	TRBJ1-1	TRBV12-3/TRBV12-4	CASSPNREAFF	TGTGCCAGCAGCCCCAACAGGGAAGCTTTCTTT
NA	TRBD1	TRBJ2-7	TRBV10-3	CAISPRGQDEQYF	TGTGCCATCAGCCCCAGGGGGCAAGACGAGCAGTACTTC
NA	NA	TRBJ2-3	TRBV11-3	CASSSGLLKYF	TGTGCCAGCAGCTCGGGACTTCTGAAGTATTTT
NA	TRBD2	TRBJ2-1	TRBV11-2	CASSLEASGRGEQFF	TGTGCCAGCAGCTTAGAGGCTAGCGGGAGGGGTGAGCAGTTCTTC